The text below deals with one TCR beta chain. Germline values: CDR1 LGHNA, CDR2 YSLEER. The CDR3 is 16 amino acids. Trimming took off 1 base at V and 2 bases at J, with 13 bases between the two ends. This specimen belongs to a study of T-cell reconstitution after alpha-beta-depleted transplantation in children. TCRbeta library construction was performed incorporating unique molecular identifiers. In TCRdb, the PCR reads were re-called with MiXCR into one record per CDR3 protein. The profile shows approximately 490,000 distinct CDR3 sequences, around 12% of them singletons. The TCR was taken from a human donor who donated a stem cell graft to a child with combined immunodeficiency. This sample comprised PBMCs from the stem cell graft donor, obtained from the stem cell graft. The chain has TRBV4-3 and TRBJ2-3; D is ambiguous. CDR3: CASSQVHESYTDTQYF. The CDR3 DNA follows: TGCGCCAGCAGCCAAGTACATGAGTCTTACACAGATACGCAGTATTTT.